This T cell receptor (beta chain) was recorded in a study of T cells in Graves' hyperthyroidism and ophthalmopathy (dated by TCRdb to between 2018 and 2021). General notes on the study: Peripheral blood was collected at initial diagnosis, before any treatment. To identify distinguishing TCR V-J signatures, a discovery cohort of some 99 patients was used, comprising 43 with Graves' ophthalmopathy and around 57 with stable Graves' hyperthyroidism. Whether ophthalmopathy could be predicted prospectively was tested in an independent validation cohort made up of under 20 hyperthyroidism patients plus 17 patients who later progressed to ophthalmopathy. The 90 to 100 discovery patients were randomly divided into training and test sets at a 7:3 ratio. In addition, the study compared T-cell repertoires in thyroid tissue and in blood from over 5 Graves' hyperthyroidism patients. After blood sampling, hyperthyroidism patients were treated with methimazole at a starting dose of 30 mg daily, and ophthalmopathy patients were treated with high-dose intravenous methylprednisolone. The paper describes TCR Vbeta CDR3 sequencing of about 140 peripheral blood samples, made up of 43 ophthalmopathy patients, 70 to 75 hyperthyroidism patients and 17 progressor patients. Beyond this particular receptor, the publication reports: Ophthalmopathy was separated from stable hyperthyroidism by a 13 V-J signature model, with roughly 88% sensitivity and 81% to 82% specificity obtained in cross-validation and 80%/75% obtained in testing. In validation, progression to ophthalmopathy was predicted by the model with 70.59% sensitivity and under 85% specificity, a median of about 6.4 months before onset. Sample size was not statistically predetermined, and investigators were not blinded to group allocation. Most expanded thyroid clonotypes (frequency above 0.001) were also found in blood, which suggests that blood repertoires may mirror thyroid immune responses.

TCR beta CDR3 regions were amplified from RNA transcripts. The TCR CDR3 was subjected to a first round of RT-PCR using the HTBI primer set and the Qiagen OneStep RT-PCR kit. A second multiplex PCR round built the libraries, followed by size selection and purification. Paired-end sequencing of the libraries was performed with 100 bp reads on an Illumina HiSeq2000. The study's own analysis went as follows. Raw data were processed with SOAPnuke, discarding reads with adapters, uncalled bases, mean Phred below 15, or no exact constant-primer or identifier match. High-quality paired reads were merged using COPE v1.2.5, and each unique nucleotide sequence was defined as a clonotype. MiTCR v1.1 was used to align the clonotypes against IMGT TRBV, TRBD and TRBJ reference segments. Analysis was restricted to V-J combinations with a frequency above 0.0001, which covered roughly 99% of repertoires. A TCS score was defined as the ratio of F50 (clonal expansion) to E x V (chaos), with BLOSUM62-based TCRdist applied between CDR3 peptides within each V-J. Welch's t-statistics and random forest reduced roughly 500 V-J features to 13, which were used in a naive Bayes classifier (R e1071). Clones were called with MiXCR by TCRdb after fastp trimmed the public reads at Q25, and only in-frame beta chains were retained. Entries are consolidated by CDR3 protein sequence, retaining the most common genes and DNA. TCRdb's processing, not the authors' own work, is the source of the V and J calls. This sample is represented by a few hundred thousand distinct CDR3 sequences; approximately 15% of them were singletons. Less than 35% of the sample goes to the ten largest clones.

Stable Graves' hyperthyroidism was defined as no progression to ophthalmopathy during 18 months of follow-up. The hyperthyroidism patients were between 18 and 65 years old and newly diagnosed, with a disease duration of less than 2 months. Exclusion was applied to patients with uncontrolled infections, other autoimmune diseases, pregnancy or lactation. Clinical symptoms, serum thyroxine and TRAb, thyroid ultrasound, and orbital computed tomography formed the basis for the diagnoses. PBMCs were isolated from more than 8 ml of fresh peripheral blood by Ficoll-Paque density gradient centrifugation. Total RNA was extracted using Trizol reagent, and RNA quality was assessed on an Agilent 2100 Bioanalyzer. In this sample, this clonotype turned up many times. The specificity of this receptor is unknown. One base away there is no much larger clone; base qualities are not given. This receptor was identified in a woman aged 25-40 years with Graves' hyperthyroidism. Sequencing was performed on blood.

DNA sequence: TGTGCCAGCAGCTTAGATCCCCCCTGGACAGGCCCAGACGGCGGGGAAGAGACCCAGTACTTC. It translates as CASSLDPPWTGPDGGEETQYF. The chain couples TRBV11-2 to TRBJ2-5; TRBD1 might be the D gene, on 7 matching bases. The germline V gene yields SGHAT for CDR1 and FQNNGV for CDR2. Relative to germline, V is 0 bases shorter and J is 3 bases shorter, with 29 bases between their ends. Spanning cysteine to phenylalanine, the CDR3 consists of 21 amino acids. The sequence is cut down to CDR3 DNA, 63 bases in frame from base 1.